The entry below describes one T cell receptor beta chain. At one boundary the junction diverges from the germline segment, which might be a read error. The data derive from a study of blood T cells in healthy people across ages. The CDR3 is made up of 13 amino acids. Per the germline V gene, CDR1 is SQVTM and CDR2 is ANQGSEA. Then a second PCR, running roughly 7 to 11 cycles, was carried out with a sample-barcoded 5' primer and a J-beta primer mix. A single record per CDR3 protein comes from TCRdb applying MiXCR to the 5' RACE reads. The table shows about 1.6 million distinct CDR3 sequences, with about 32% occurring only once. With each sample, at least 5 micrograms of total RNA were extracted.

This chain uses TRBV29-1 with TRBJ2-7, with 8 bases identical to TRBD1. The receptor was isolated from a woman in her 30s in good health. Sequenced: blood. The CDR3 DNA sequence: TGCAGCGGTCGGACAGGGAGCTCCCACGAGCAGTACTTC. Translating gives CSGRTGSSHEQYF.